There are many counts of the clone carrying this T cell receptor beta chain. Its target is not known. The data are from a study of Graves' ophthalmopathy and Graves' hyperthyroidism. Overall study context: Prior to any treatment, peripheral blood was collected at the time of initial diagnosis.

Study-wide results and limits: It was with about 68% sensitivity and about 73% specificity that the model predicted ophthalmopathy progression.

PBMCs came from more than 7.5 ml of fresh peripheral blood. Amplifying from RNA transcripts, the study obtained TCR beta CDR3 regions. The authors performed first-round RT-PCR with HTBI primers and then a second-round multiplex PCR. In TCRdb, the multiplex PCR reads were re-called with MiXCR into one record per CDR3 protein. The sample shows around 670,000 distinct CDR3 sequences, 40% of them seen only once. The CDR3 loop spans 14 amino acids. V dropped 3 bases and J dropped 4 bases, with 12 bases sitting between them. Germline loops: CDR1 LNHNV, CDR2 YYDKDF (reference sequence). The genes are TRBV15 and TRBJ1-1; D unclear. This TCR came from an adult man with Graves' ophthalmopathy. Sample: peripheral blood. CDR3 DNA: TGTGCCACCAGCAGTTCCGGGTTGAGCACTGAAGCTTTCTTT. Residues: CATSSSGLSTEAFF.